This is a list of T cell receptor beta chains from one sample in a study of regulatory T cells in long-lasting Graves disease. Each CDR3 protein is one row after TCRdb ran MiXCR on the multiplex PCR reads. The table records under 700,000 distinct CDR3 sequences, roughly a sixth of them present only once. The sample was also reused in another study, on T cells in Graves' hyperthyroidism and ophthalmopathy.

The starting material was peripheral blood mononuclear cells (PBMCs), obtained at new diagnosis, from a patient treated with antithyroid drugs. The receptors were sampled from a middle-aged woman with Graves disease. The conserved cysteine and the conserved F or W are not part of the CDR3 here. Fields, in order: J gene, V gene, CDR3 length, CDR3 protein.

j_gene: TRBJ1-6; v_gene: TRBV27; len: 11; CDR3aa: ASSLSFDSPLH
j_gene: TRBJ1-2; v_gene: TRBV27; len: 11; CDR3aa: ASRQGQGYGYT
j_gene: TRBJ1-2; v_gene: TRBV10-3; len: 13; CDR3aa: AISEAQGQGYGYT
j_gene: TRBJ1-5; v_gene: TRBV30; len: 13; CDR3aa: AWSVQTGGRQPQH
j_gene: TRBJ1-5; v_gene: TRBV2; len: 15; CDR3aa: ASSDDRPGISNQPQH
j_gene: TRBJ2-7; v_gene: TRBV12-3/TRBV12-4; len: 11; CDR3aa: ASNLGGGGKQY
j_gene: -; v_gene: TRBV12-3/TRBV12-4; len: 12; CDR3aa: ASSLSPDQETQY
j_gene: TRBJ1-3; v_gene: TRBV12-3/TRBV12-4; len: 12; CDR3aa: ASSDSPGGNTIY
j_gene: TRBJ1-2; v_gene: TRBV7-9; len: 12; CDR3aa: ASSERQDGDGYT
j_gene: TRBJ2-3; v_gene: TRBV7-9; len: 13; CDR3aa: ASAGVGLSTDTQY
j_gene: TRBJ1-4; v_gene: TRBV5-4; len: 11; CDR3aa: ASSLRGGEKLF
j_gene: TRBJ1-3; v_gene: TRBV10-3; len: 10; CDR3aa: AIKPNGNTIY
j_gene: TRBJ1-1; v_gene: TRBV19; len: 12; CDR3aa: ASNPQRGVTEAF
j_gene: TRBJ2-7; v_gene: TRBV2; len: 12; CDR3aa: ASTIAGGPYEQY
j_gene: TRBJ1-4; v_gene: TRBV5-1; len: 12; CDR3aa: ASSLTGPNEKLF
j_gene: TRBJ2-5; v_gene: TRBV29-1; len: 11; CDR3aa: SAGLGGRETQY
j_gene: TRBJ2-3; v_gene: TRBV5-1; len: 13; CDR3aa: ASSFKTGGKDTQY
j_gene: TRBJ1-1; v_gene: TRBV18; len: 16; CDR3aa: ASSPSPPGQGRNTEAF
j_gene: TRBJ2-1; v_gene: TRBV4-1; len: 13; CDR3aa: ASSQTGVQYNEQF
j_gene: TRBJ1-2; v_gene: TRBV18; len: 15; CDR3aa: ASSPKTGGDTNYGYT
j_gene: TRBJ1-2; v_gene: TRBV6-9; len: 13; CDR3aa: ASSYSSLRTYGYT
j_gene: TRBJ1-1; v_gene: TRBV3-1; len: 15; CDR3aa: ASSQVLQGATYTEAF
j_gene: TRBJ1-5; v_gene: TRBV20-1; len: 13; CDR3aa: SAQADSHSNQPQH
j_gene: TRBJ2-5; v_gene: TRBV20-1; len: 11; CDR3aa: SASISGEKTQY
j_gene: TRBJ1-1; v_gene: TRBV3-1; len: 12; CDR3aa: ASSPLTGNTEAF
j_gene: TRBJ2-7; v_gene: TRBV2; len: 17; CDR3aa: ASSEAGPGTGVLVYEQY
j_gene: TRBJ2-7; v_gene: TRBV7-2; len: 11; CDR3aa: ASSLIRGHEQY
j_gene: TRBJ1-2; v_gene: TRBV6-1; len: 10; CDR3aa: ASRGTVPGYT
j_gene: TRBJ2-1; v_gene: TRBV20-1; len: 11; CDR3aa: SQHSGGNNEQF
j_gene: TRBJ2-1; v_gene: TRBV13; len: 10; CDR3aa: ASSFSSNEQF
j_gene: TRBJ2-7; v_gene: TRBV28; len: 13; CDR3aa: ASSLRRTRGYEQY
j_gene: TRBJ2-5; v_gene: TRBV20-1; len: 13; CDR3aa: SASLASWYQETQY
j_gene: TRBJ2-7; v_gene: TRBV28; len: 10; CDR3aa: ASKEGAHEQY
j_gene: TRBJ2-5; v_gene: TRBV5-1; len: 12; CDR3aa: ASSSIGTGETQY
j_gene: TRBJ2-1; v_gene: TRBV12-3/TRBV12-4; len: 12; CDR3aa: ASSPGTGMNEQF
j_gene: TRBJ2-7; v_gene: TRBV20-1; len: 10; CDR3aa: SSGTDTYEQY
j_gene: TRBJ1-5; v_gene: TRBV10-3; len: 11; CDR3aa: AISVDSNQPQH
j_gene: TRBJ1-3; v_gene: TRBV19; len: 13; CDR3aa: ASSITPDSGNTIY